Below, 5 T cell receptor beta chains from the same sample are listed, as sequenced in a study of cytomegalovirus exposure and HLA in healthy donors. The PCR employed 60 Vbeta primers together with 13 Jbeta primers. The method was immunoSEQ multiplex PCR; TCRdb's version includes in-frame clones alone and lacks a portion of them. This table has tens of thousands of clones, about three quarters appearing once. Sequenced sample: PBMCs. These receptors came from a middle-aged man in good health and CMV-seronegative.

On this clone: The junction shows a germline mismatch at one end, possibly a read error. The chain employs TRBV5-3 and TRBJ2-7, with 10 bases that match TRBD2. TRBV5-3 is an open reading frame, and its role is uncertain. The CDR3 contains 15 residues. The CDR3 nucleotides are TGTGCCAGAAGCCCACGACTAGCGGGTTCCTACGGGCAGTACTTC. Protein: CARSPRLAGSYGQYF.

The sample holds a few counts of this clone. The chain employs TRBV2 and TRBJ2-7; the D gene is possibly TRBD1 (5 bases). This CDR3 region has 12 residues. Trimming left V 8 bases short and J 5 bases short, with 13 bases between. Germline loops: CDR1 SNHLY, CDR2 FYNNEI. The CDR3 DNA reads TGTGCCAGCTTAGGCAGGGTAAACGAGCAGTACTTC. It codes for CASLGRVNEQYF.

The genes are TRBV6-6 and TRBJ2-7; D ambiguous. This CDR3 is 11 amino acids long. Trimming took 4 bases from V and 6 from J, leaving 7 bases between them. Looked up from germline, CDR1 is MNHNY and CDR2 is SVGAGI (reference sequence). The DNA for the CDR3 is TGTGCCAGCAGTTTAACCGGCGAGCAGTACTTC. It yields the protein CASSLTGEQYF.

V gene TRBV11-2 combines with J gene TRBJ2-1, with 9 bases matching TRBD1. V dropped 2 bases and J dropped 15; count of bases not matched to a gene: 8. CDR3 length: 13 residues. Germline V lookup: CDR1 SGHAT, CDR2 FQNNGV. This chain's CDR3 is CASSLTRGTGLFF. As DNA, the CDR3 is TGTGCCAGCAGCTTAACCCGCGGGACAGGGTTGTTCTTC. Combining the CDR3 with reference TRBV11-2 and TRBJ2-1 gives the whole variable domain EAGVAQSPRYKIIEKRQSVAFWCNPISGHATLYWYQQILGQGPKLLIQFQNNGVVDDSQLPKDRFSAERLKGVDSTLKIQPAKLEDSAVYLCASSLTRGTGLFFGPGTRLTVL.

The J gene is TRBJ1-3, the V gene TRBV5-1, with D tentatively TRBD1 (6 bases). Per germline, CDR1 SGHRS and CDR2 YFSETQ. The V and J ends lost 4 bases and 3 bases respectively, with 17 bases between them. This CDR3 is 16 amino acids long. The CDR3 DNA reads TGCGCCAGCAGCCCGACACAGGGCCTCGATGGAAACACCATATATTTT. This sequence encodes CASSPTQGLDGNTIYF.